This T cell receptor beta chain was documented in a study of blood T cell repertoires in COVID-19. Overall study: Specimens from acute and convalescent COVID-19 originated in the United States, Italy and Spain.

Per the original methods: Scientists estimated how many nucleated cells there were by amplifying reference gene primers. Here immunoSEQ multiplex PCR was the method, and the copy in TCRdb shows in-frame clones only, minus some. The DNA was the basis for D and trimming; V, J and clone size are from that table. The table lists fewer than 250,000 clones, 89% of them singletons. The CDR3 contains 15 residues. The germline V and J ends were trimmed by 2 bases and 0 bases, with 10 bases remaining between them. Germline V lookup: CDR1 MNHNY, CDR2 SVGAGI (reference sequence). The chain recombines TRBV6-6 with TRBJ1-2; tentative D call: TRBD1 (6 bases). Sequencing was performed on peripheral blood. The origin of this receptor is a woman aged 35 to 49 with acute or convalescent COVID-19. The CDR3 DNA is TGTGCCAGCAGTTACGAGGGGGGGCCTAACTATGGCTACACCTTC. Amino acid sequence: CASSYEGGPNYGYTF.